The sequence of this TCR beta chain was determined in a study of T cells in Graves' hyperthyroidism and ophthalmopathy. Study conclusions and caveats: The blood repertoire included most of the expanded thyroid clonotypes above 0.001. Using 13 V-J features, a model discriminated ophthalmopathy from stable hyperthyroidism.

The ends lost 8 bases at V and 2 bases at J; junction bases unmatched: 10. This CDR3 is built from 15 residues. Germline values: CDR1 ENHRY, CDR2 SYGVKD. In its sample, this clonotype was seen a few times. Its specificity is not known. Authors of the study amplified TCR beta CDR3 regions from RNA transcripts. Carried out on the TCR CDR3, a first-round RT-PCR used the HTBI primer set. TCRdb reprocessed the multiplex PCR reads via MiXCR and lists one record per CDR3 protein. The data contain roughly 650,000 distinct CDR3 sequences, approximately 16% of them singletons. Clinical symptoms, serum thyroxine, TRAb, thyroid ultrasound and orbital computed tomography established diagnosis. It was approximately 9.7 ml of fresh peripheral blood that supplied the PBMCs.

The V and J genes are TRBV10-3 and TRBJ2-3, with 7 bases lining up with TRBD2. Source material: blood. The origin of this receptor is a woman in her 40s with Graves' ophthalmopathy. The CDR3: CAILGGAGYTDTQYF. The CDR3 bases are TGTGCCATCCTCGGCGGAGCGGGATACACAGATACGCAGTATTTT.